This TCR beta chain was profiled in a study of cytomegalovirus exposure and HLA in healthy donors. General study results and limits: An analysis was carried out later, and it reportedly showed fewer N-insertions in an Asian-associated ancestry cluster than the approximately 700-donor mean.

PCR amplification relied on 60 Vbeta primers (plus 13 Jbeta primers). This table comes from immunoSEQ multiplex PCR, and its TCRdb copy is limited to in-frame clones, with some not included. Seen here are some 150,000 clones, about 80% observed once, and the top ten hold more than 10%. Germline CDR1 ENHRY, CDR2 SYGVKD. The CDR3 runs 14 residues. Trimming shortened V by 10 bases and J by 2 bases, and 14 bases separated the two germline ends. This clone was detected only once. Its cognate antigen is unknown. The J gene is TRBJ2-2, the V gene TRBV10-3; D is perhaps TRBD1 (6 bases). This TCR derives from a man aged 25-45 years in good health and CMV-seropositive. The sequenced sample consisted of PBMCs. CDR3 protein: CATRVGTNTGELFF. The DNA for the CDR3 is TGTGCCACGAGGGTGGGGACAAACACCGGGGAGCTGTTTTTT.